This TCR beta chain was recorded in a study of OX40 agonist ivuxolimab in advanced cancers. Study-wide background: The patients received ivuxolimab by intravenous route every 2 weeks at 0.01 to 10 mg/kg. Head and neck, renal cell, melanoma or hepatocellular carcinoma were the cancers that dose-escalation patients had.

The protocol was immunoSEQ multiplex PCR, while the TCRdb copy is restricted to in-frame clones and leaves out a portion. The table has over 95,000 clones, around 85% seen once; the top ten hold about 1.6%. V was pared by 3 bases and J by 4 bases, with 4 bases between. The CDR3 contains 12 residues. CDR1 and CDR2 (germline): LNHNV, YYDKDF (reference sequence). The receptor was isolated from an adult with an advanced solid tumor such as melanoma, head and neck, liver or kidney cancer. The sequencing here drew on CD4+ or CD8+ T cells sorted from blood, taken in a trial of the OX40 agonist ivuxolimab. The chain joins TRBV15 to TRBJ1-5, with D hard to call. DNA of the CDR3: TGTGCCACCAGCAGGTTTAATCAGCCCCAGCATTTT. Translation: CATSRFNQPQHF.